Listed below are T cell receptor beta chains from one sample, sequenced in a study of blood T cell repertoires in COVID-19. The table came from immunoSEQ multiplex PCR; TCRdb's copy has only in-frame clones and leaves some out. Of 250,000 to 350,000 clones in the sample, about nine tenths were seen once. The sequencing input was peripheral blood. The receptors were sampled from a woman in her forties or fifties who had recovered from COVID-19. Both conserved end residues are part of each CDR3. The order of the fields is V gene, J gene, CDR3 length, CDR3 protein.

TRBV5-1,TRBJ2-3,16,CASTRLAGAGTDTQYF
TRBV19,TRBJ1-2,16,CASSTLGASTNYGYTF
TRBV3-1/TRBV3-2,TRBJ1-3,15,CASSQDLLTGNTIYF
TRBV5-6,TRBJ1-1,15,CASSPIDRVKTEAFF
TRBV6-5,TRBJ1-1,12,CASSLAGAGAFF
TRBV5-1,TRBJ2-5,16,CASSLNAGGGQETQYF
TRBV4-1,TRBJ2-3,19,CASSRGFREQGADSDTQYF
TRBV28,TRBJ2-7,12,CASSSQIYEQYF
TRBV27,TRBJ2-4,13,CASRPAPGGIQYF
TRBV15,TRBJ2-5,16,CATSGGDSGRVETQYF
TRBV4-3,TRBJ2-7,16,CASSQARGGTPYEQYF
TRBV7-2,TRBJ2-7,12,CASSLGRDEQYF
TRBV5-6,TRBJ1-1,13,CASSSGGDQAAFF
TRBV4-2,TRBJ1-2,16,CASKDGGTGGLYGYTF
TRBV1,TRBJ2-5,15,CTSSRSSGGQETQYF
TRBV9,TRBJ1-4,14,CASSVAGGNEKLFF
TRBV7-3,TRBJ2-7,19,CASRQIREGRECLSDEQYF
TRBV7-9,TRBJ2-2,16,CASSFGQTGRSGELFF
TRBV3-1/TRBV3-2,TRBJ1-1,12,CASSPGGAEAFF
TRBV10-3,TRBJ2-5,14,CAIKSTGYQETQYF
TRBV4-3,TRBJ2-3,16,CASSLSGTGGTDTQYF
TRBV5-1,TRBJ2-2,14,CASSTGRNTGELFF
TRBV9,TRBJ1-3,15,CASSGGTGPGNTIYF
TRBV5-4,TRBJ2-1,16,CASSPTTGGLDNEQFF
TRBV30,TRBJ2-7,16,CAWATGTRVFPYEQYF
TRBV28,TRBJ1-5,14,CASSQDSLNQPQHF
TRBV30,TRBJ2-5,12,CAWGSSPETQYF
TRBV30,TRBJ1-6,14,CAWAGYSYNSPLHF
TRBV25-1,TRBJ1-6,15,CASSESWTGGSPLHF
TRBV27,TRBJ1-2,14,CASSLGGYPYGYTF
TRBV30,TRBJ1-1,14,CAWGRQGMNTEAFF
TRBV30,TRBJ1-1,14,CAWSWDTWNTEAFF
TRBV6-5,TRBJ1-5,15,CASSSGRVGNQPQHF
TRBV28,TRBJ1-2,14,CASSKKDRAYGYTF
TRBV29-1,TRBJ2-1,11,CSVDRYNEQFF
TRBV5-1,TRBJ1-4,14,CASSLAGEGEKLFF
TRBV5-1,TRBJ2-5,17,CASSLGTFTRLGETQYF
TRBV7-3,TRBJ2-3,16,CASRYSGRGDTDTQYF
TRBV9,TRBJ1-1,17,CASSVGIERPFHTEAFF
TRBV5-1,TRBJ2-4,14,CASRGKKGANIQYF
TRBV2,TRBJ1-2,16,CASNIKPRGVTYGYTF
TRBV11-1,TRBJ1-1,16,CASSLGQGAMNTEAFF
TRBV4-1,TRBJ1-1,12,CASSQDGVSAFF
TRBV28,TRBJ2-1,16,CASSAFGTGSSNEQFF
TRBV11-2,TRBJ1-5,13,CASSLFANQPQHF
TRBV20-1,TRBJ2-7,17,CSASLAGGRAEAYEQYF
TRBV7-2,TRBJ2-2,18,CASSPIPGLATITGELFF
TRBV7-3,TRBJ2-1,15,CASSPGLAGYNEQFF
TRBV28,TRBJ1-1,14,CASSLVGLNTEAFF
TRBV5-4,TRBJ1-2,15,CASSLSGTANYGYTF
TRBV6-1,TRBJ1-2,15,CASSEQRGHNYGYTF
TRBV2,TRBJ2-1,13,CASRDGGLYEQFF
TRBV10-3,TRBJ2-2,17,CAISPRPVTGGGGELFF
TRBV5-1,TRBJ2-3,15,CASSLRGMGTDTQYF
TRBV18,TRBJ1-4,13,CASSLYDRELQFF
TRBV12-3/TRBV12-4,TRBJ1-2,13,CASSGAISYGYTF
TRBV6-2/TRBV6-3,TRBJ2-7,13,CASSRTSGYEQYF
TRBV3-1/TRBV3-2,TRBJ2-5,12,CAGGLRRETQYF
TRBV6-5,TRBJ1-2,14,CAIPDNLPNYGYTF
TRBV9,TRBJ1-2,14,CASSFRGGNYGYTF